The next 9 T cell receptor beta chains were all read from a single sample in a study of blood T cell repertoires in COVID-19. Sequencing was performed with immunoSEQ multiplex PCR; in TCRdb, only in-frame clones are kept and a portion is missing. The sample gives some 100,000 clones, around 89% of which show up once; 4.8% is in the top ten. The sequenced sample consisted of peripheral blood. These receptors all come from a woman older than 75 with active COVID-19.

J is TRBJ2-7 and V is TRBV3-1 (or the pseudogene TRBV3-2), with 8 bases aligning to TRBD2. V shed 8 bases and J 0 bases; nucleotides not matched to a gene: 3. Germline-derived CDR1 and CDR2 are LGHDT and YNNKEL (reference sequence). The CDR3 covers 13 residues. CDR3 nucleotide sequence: TGTGCCAGCTCGGGGACTAGCTCCTACGAGCAGTACTTC. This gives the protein CASSGTSSYEQYF.

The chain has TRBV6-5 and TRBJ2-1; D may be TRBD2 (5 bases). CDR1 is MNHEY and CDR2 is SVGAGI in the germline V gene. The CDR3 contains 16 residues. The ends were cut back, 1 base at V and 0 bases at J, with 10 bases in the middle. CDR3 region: CASSYFSGSSYNEQFF. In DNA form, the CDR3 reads TGTGCCAGCAGTTACTTCTCTGGGAGCTCCTACAATGAGCAGTTCTTC.

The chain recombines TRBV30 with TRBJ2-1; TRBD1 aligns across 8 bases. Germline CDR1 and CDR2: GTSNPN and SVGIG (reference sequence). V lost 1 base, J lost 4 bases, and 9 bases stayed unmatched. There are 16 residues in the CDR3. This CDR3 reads CAWSGLDRDYYNEQFF. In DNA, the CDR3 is TGTGCCTGGAGTGGCCTGGACAGGGATTATTACAATGAGCAGTTCTTC.

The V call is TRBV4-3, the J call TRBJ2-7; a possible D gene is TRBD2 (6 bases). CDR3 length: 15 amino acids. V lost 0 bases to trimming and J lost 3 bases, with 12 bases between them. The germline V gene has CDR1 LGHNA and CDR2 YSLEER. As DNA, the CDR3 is TGCGCCAGCAGCCAAGATCAGGCGGGGAGCTACGAGCAGTACTTC. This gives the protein CASSQDQAGSYEQYF.

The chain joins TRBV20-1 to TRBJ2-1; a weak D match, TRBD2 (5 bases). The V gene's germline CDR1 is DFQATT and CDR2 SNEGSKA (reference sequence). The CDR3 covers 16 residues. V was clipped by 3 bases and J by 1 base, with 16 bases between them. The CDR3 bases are TGCAGTGCTAGTTGGACTCATAGGATGTCCTACAATGAGCAGTTCTTC. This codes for CSASWTHRMSYNEQFF.

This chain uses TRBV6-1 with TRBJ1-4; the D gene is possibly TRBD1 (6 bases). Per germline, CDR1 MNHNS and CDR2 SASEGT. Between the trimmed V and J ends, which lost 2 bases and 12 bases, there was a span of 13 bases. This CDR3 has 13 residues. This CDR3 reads CASSENWNRELFF. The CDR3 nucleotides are TGTGCCAGCAGTGAAAACTGGAACAGGGAACTGTTTTTT.

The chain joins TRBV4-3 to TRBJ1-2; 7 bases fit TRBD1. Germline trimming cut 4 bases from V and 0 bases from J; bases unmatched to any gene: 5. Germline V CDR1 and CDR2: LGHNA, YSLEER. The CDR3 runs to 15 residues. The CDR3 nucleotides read TGCGCCAGCAGCCCCCAGGGGGAGTCTAACTATGGCTACACCTTC. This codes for CASSPQGESNYGYTF.

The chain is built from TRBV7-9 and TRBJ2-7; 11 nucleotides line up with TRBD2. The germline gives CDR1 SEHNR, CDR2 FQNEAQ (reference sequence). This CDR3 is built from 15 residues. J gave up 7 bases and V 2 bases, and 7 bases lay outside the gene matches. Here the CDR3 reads CASSLTLAGGEEQYF. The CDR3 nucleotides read TGTGCCAGCAGCTTAACTCTAGCGGGAGGAGAGGAGCAGTACTTC.

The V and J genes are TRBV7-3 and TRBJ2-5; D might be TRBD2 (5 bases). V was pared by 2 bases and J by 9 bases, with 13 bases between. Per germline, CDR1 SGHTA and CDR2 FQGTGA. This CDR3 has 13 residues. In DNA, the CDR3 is TGTGCCAGCAGCTTATTAGCTTCGGGGTCCCAGTACTTC. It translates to CASSLLASGSQYF.